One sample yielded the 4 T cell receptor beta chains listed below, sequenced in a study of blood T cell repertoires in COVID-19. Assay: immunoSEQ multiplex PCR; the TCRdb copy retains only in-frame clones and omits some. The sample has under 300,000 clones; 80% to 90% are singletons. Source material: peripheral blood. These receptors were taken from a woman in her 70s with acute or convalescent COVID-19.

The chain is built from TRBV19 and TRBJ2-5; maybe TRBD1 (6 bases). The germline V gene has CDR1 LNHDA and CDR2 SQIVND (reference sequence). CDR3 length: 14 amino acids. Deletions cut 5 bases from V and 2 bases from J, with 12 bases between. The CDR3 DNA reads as TGTGCCAGTAGTCCCCGGACAGATCAAGAGACCCAGTACTTC. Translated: CASSPRTDQETQYF.

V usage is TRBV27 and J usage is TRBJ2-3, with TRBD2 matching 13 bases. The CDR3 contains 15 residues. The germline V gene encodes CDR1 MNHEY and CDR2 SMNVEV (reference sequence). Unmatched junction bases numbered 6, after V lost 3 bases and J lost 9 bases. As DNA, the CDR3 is TGTGCCAGCAGTTTCGCCGGGACTAGCGGGGAGACGCAGTATTTT. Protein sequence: CASSFAGTSGETQYF.

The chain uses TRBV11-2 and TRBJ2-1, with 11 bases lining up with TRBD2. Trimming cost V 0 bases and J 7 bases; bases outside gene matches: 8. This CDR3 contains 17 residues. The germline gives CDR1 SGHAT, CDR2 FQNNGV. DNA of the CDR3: TGTGCCAGCAGCTTAGATCGGTTAGCGGGGGGGGATAATGAGCAGTTCTTC. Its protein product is CASSLDRLAGGDNEQFF.

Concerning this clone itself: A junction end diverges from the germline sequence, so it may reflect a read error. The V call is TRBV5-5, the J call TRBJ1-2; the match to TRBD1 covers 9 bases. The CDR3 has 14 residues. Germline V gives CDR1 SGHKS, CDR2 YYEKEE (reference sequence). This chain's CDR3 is CASGLQGANYGYTF. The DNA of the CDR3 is TGTGCCAGCGGCTTACAGGGGGCGAACTATGGCTACACCTTC.